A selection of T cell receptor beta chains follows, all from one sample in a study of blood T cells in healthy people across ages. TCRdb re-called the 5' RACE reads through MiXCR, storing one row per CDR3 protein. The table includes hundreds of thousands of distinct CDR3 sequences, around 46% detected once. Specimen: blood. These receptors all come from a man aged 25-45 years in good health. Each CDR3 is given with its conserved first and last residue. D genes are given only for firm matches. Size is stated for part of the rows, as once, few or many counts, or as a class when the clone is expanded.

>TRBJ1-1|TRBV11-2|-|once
TGTGCCGGAGCAGACAGGATTAACACTGAAGCTTTCTTT
CAGADRINTEAFF
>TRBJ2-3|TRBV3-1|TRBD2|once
TGTGCCAGCAGCCAAGAACTAGCGGGGGGATACACAGATACGCGGTATTTT
CASSQELAGGYTDTRYF
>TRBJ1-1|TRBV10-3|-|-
TGTGCCATCAGCAGATCAGTGAACACTGAAGCTTTCTTT
CAISRSVNTEAFF
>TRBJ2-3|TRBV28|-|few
TGTGCCAGCAGTTTCCGGGGAGGGGGTTCAGATACGCAGTATTTT
CASSFRGGGSDTQYF
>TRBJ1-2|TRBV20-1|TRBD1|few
TGCAGTCGACACGAGACAGGGAGTAACTATGGCTACACCTTC
CSRHETGSNYGYTF
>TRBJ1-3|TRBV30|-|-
TGTGCCTGGAGTGTACTTGGAAGCACCATATATTTT
CAWSVLGSTIYF
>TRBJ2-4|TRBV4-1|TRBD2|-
TGCGCCAGCAGCCAAGAGGAGCTAGCGGGGGTAAACATTCAGTACTTC
CASSQEELAGVNIQYF
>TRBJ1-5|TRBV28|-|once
TGTGCCAGCAGGGAATTCAGGGACCCCCAGCCCCAGCATTTT
CASREFRDPQPQHF
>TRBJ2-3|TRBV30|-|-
TGTGCCTGGAGTGTAACAGATACGCAGTATTTT
CAWSVTDTQYF
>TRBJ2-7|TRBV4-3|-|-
TGCGCCAGCAGCCAAGAACTGTGGGGGAAATCCTACGAGCAGTACTTC
CASSQELWGKSYEQYF
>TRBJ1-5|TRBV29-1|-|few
TGCAGCGGTGGGGTACAGGGTCAGCCCCAGCATTTT
CSGGVQGQPQHF
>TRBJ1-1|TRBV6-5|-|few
TGTGCCAGTCGGAGGGGGTCTAACACTGAAGCTTTCTTT
CASRRGSNTEAFF
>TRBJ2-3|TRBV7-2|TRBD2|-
TGTGCCAGCAGCTTAGAAGGATTTCTAGCGGGGAGCACAGATACGCAGTATTTT
CASSLEGFLAGSTDTQYF
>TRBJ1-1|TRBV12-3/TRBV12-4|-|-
TGTGCCAGCAGGCGCGGGGGCAGGGGGAACACTGAAGCTTTCTTT
CASRRGGRGNTEAFF
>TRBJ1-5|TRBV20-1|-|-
TGCAGTGCTAGAGACCCACAGGGTGGCAATCAGCCCCAGCATTTT
CSARDPQGGNQPQHF
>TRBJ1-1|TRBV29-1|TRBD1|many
TGCAGCGTCGGACAGGGCTTGAACACTGAAGCTTTCTTT
CSVGQGLNTEAFF
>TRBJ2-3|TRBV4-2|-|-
TGTGCCAGCAGCCCTCACAGGGAAAGCACAGATACGCAGTATTTT
CASSPHRESTDTQYF
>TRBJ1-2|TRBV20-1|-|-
TGCAGTGCTAGAGTGCAGGAGAACTATGGCTACACCTTC
CSARVQENYGYTF
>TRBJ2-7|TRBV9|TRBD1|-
TGTGCCAGCAGCGAAAACAGGGGGCCCGAGCAGTACTTC
CASSENRGPEQYF
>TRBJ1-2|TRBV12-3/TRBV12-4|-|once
TGTGCCAGCAGTCCAGCGGATACTAACTATGGCTACACCTTC
CASSPADTNYGYTF
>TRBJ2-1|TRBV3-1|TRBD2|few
TGTGCCAGCAGCCAAGGGACTAGCGGGGGGGCAGAGCAGTTCTTC
CASSQGTSGGAEQFF
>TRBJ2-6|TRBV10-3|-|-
TGTGCCATCAATGAGGTTTCTGGGGCCAACGTCCTGACTTTC
CAINEVSGANVLTF
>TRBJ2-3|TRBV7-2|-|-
TGTGTCTCAAGTGTCCAGGGCTCTAGCACAGATACGCAGTATTTT
CVSSVQGSSTDTQYF
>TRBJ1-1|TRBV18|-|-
TGTGCCAGCTCACCACCCGCCAGGGTAGGAGAAGCTTTCTTT
CASSPPARVGEAFF
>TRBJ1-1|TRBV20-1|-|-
TGCAGTGCTAGAGATTTAGTCCGAGGAGCTTTCTTT
CSARDLVRGAFF
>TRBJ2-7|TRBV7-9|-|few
TGTGCCAGCAGCCCCCAACCGGGACAAACCGAGCAGTACTTC
CASSPQPGQTEQYF
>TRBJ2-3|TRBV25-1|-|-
TGTGCCGCGATGGACACGGGGACGACAGATACGCAGTATTTT
CAAMDTGTTDTQYF
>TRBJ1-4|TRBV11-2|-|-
TGTGCCAGCACCCCCTCGGGGGTAAATGAAAAACTGTTTTTT
CASTPSGVNEKLFF
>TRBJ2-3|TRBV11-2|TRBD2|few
TGTGCCAGCAGCGAGCGGGGGGGGACGACCAATACGCAGTATTTT
CASSERGGTTNTQYF
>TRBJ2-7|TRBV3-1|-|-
TGTGCCAGCAGCCCCGAGGAGGGATCCTACGAGCAGTACTTC
CASSPEEGSYEQYF
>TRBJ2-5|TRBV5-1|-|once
TGCGCCAGCAGCTACCGCCTTTCGACAGGACAAGAGACCCAGTACTTC
CASSYRLSTGQETQYF
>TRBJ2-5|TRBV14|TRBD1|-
TGTGCCAGCAGCCTATCGACAGGGGGAATTGGAGAGACCCAGTACTTC
CASSLSTGGIGETQYF
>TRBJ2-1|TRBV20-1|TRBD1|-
TGCAGTGCTACCGGACAGGGGAGTTGGGAAACCTACAATGAGCAGTTCTTC
CSATGQGSWETYNEQFF
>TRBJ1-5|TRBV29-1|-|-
TGCAGCGTACGGGGGGAAAGTCTCAATCAGCCCCAGCATTTT
CSVRGESLNQPQHF
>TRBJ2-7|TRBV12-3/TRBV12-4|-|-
TGTGCCAGCACTGGGGGGACCTCCTACGAGCAGTACTTC
CASTGGTSYEQYF
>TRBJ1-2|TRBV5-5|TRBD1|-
TGTGCCAGCAGCTGGAGCGTGGGACAGGGGGCCTATGGCTACACCTTC
CASSWSVGQGAYGYTF
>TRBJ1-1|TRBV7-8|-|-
TGTGCCAGCAGCGAATGTGCAGGGAACACTGAAGCTTTCTTT
CASSECAGNTEAFF
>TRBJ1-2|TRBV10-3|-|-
TGTGCCATTTCGGACAGTTATGGCTACACCTTC
CAISDSYGYTF
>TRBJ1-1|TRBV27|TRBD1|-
TGTGCCAGCAGTAATGACAGGGGGCAGAATTCGGGAACTGAAGCTTTCTTT
CASSNDRGQNSGTEAFF
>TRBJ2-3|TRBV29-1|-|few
TGCAGCGCCCTACTAAACGCCATCGGAGATACGCAGTATTTT
CSALLNAIGDTQYF
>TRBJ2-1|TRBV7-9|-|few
TGTGCCAGCAGCTTAGAAGATAACAGGGAGCAGTTCTTC
CASSLEDNREQFF
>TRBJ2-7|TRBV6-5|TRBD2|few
TGTGCCAGCAGTTACTCAGTCCAGCGGGGAGCTTACGAGCAGTACTTC
CASSYSVQRGAYEQYF
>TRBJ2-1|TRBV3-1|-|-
TGTGCCAGCAGCCAAATTATTGGACAAACGTTGGACAATGAGCAGTTCTTC
CASSQIIGQTLDNEQFF
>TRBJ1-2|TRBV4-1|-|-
TGCGCCAGCAGCCGAGGCGAGGTCGATAACTATGGCCACACCTTC
CASSRGEVDNYGHTF
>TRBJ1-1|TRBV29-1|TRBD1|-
TGCAGCGTTAAAATCCATGCCACTACACAGGGGAGGGGCACTGAAGCTTTCTTT
CSVKIHATTQGRGTEAFF
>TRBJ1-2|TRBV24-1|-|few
TGTGCCACCAGTGATTTGAGCAGGAATGGCTACACCTTC
CATSDLSRNGYTF
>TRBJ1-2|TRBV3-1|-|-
TGTGCCAGTAGCCCTTGGACAGATTATAACTATGGCTACACCTTC
CASSPWTDYNYGYTF
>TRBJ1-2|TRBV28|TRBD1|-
TGTACCAGCAGTGGCTTCGGGACAGGCGACTATGGCTACACCTTC
CTSSGFGTGDYGYTF
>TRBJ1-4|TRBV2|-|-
TGTGCCAGCAGGAGGCCCGGGAGGGGAAATGAAAAACTGTTTTTT
CASRRPGRGNEKLFF
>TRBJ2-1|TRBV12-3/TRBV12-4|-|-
TGTGCCAGCAGCTACCCCGGGGTTTCCCCCTACAATGAGCAGTTCTTC
CASSYPGVSPYNEQFF
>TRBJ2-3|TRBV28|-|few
TGTGCCAGCAGTTCCTGGGGGAGCACAGATACGCAGTATTTT
CASSSWGSTDTQYF
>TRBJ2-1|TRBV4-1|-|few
TGCGCCAGCAGCCAAGTCGGAGCTCAAACCTACAATGAGCAGTTCTTC
CASSQVGAQTYNEQFF
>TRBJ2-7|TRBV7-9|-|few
TGTGCCAGCAGCTTAACAGGCCGAGACTACGAGCAGTACTTC
CASSLTGRDYEQYF
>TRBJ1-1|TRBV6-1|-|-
TGTGCCAGCAAATTCGGGTCGGGTGTCGACACTGAAGCTTTCTTT
CASKFGSGVDTEAFF
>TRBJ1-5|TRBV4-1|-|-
TGCGCCAGCAGCCCCTACGGACTCGACAATCAGCCCCAGCATTTT
CASSPYGLDNQPQHF
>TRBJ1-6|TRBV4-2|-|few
TGTGCCAGCAGCCAAGATGCCGGGGGCGGTAATTCACCCCTCCACTTT
CASSQDAGGGNSPLHF
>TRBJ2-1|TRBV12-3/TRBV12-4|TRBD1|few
TGTGCCACCGAGACCGGGACAGGGGAATACAATGAGCAGTTCTTC
CATETGTGEYNEQFF
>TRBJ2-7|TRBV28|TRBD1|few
TGTGCCAGCAGTGACTCTGGGACAGCCCAATACGAGCAGTACTTC
CASSDSGTAQYEQYF